A single sample is the source of the 6 T cell receptor beta chains below, sequenced in a study of blood T cell repertoires in COVID-19. Repertoires were generated with immunoSEQ multiplex PCR, while TCRdb's copy carries only in-frame clones and drops some. The sample holds about 160,000 clones, 87% seen once. Material for sequencing was peripheral blood. These receptors were taken from an elderly man with acute or convalescent COVID-19.

The chain combines TRBV7-8 with TRBJ1-1, with 9 bases identical to TRBD1. The V gene's germline CDR1 is SGHVS and CDR2 FQNEAQ. Unmatched junction bases numbered 8, after V lost 5 bases and J lost 4 bases. CDR3 size: 15 residues. DNA for the CDR3: TGTGCCAGCAGCCCCCAGACAGGGGGAGGCACTGAAGCTTTCTTT. Translating it yields CASSPQTGGGTEAFF.

The chain recombines TRBV10-3 with TRBJ1-1; no clear D gene. V lost 7 bases, J lost 1 base, and 10 bases lay in between. Per germline, CDR1 ENHRY and CDR2 SYGVKD. CDR3 length equals 13 residues. CDR3 residues: CAIKTQPNTEAFF. CDR3 bases: TGTGCCATCAAGACACAACCGAACACTGAAGCTTTCTTT.

The chain recombines TRBV28 with TRBJ1-5, with D possibly matching TRBD1 (6 bases). This CDR3 spans 16 amino acids. Germline CDR1 is MDHEN and CDR2 is SYDVKM. Trimming took off 7 bases at V and 0 bases at J, with 16 bases between the two ends. The DNA of the CDR3 is TGTGCCAGCACCAGGAGGACAGTTTATAGCAATCAGCCCCAGCATTTT. Its translation: CASTRRTVYSNQPQHF.

The chain combines TRBV19 with TRBJ2-1, with TRBD2 matching over 9 bases. Germline assignment: CDR1 LNHDA and CDR2 SQIVND (reference sequence). J gave up 8 bases and V 4 bases, and 15 bases lay outside the gene matches. This CDR3 has 17 amino acids. CDR3 DNA sequence: TGTGCCAGTAGTACCCCTCAAGCGGCGGGGGGGACCTATGAGCAGTTCTTC. This codes for CASSTPQAAGGTYEQFF.

Here the CDR3 reads CSVDSAGGWQETQYF. The CDR3 DNA reads as TGCAGCGTTGATTCAGCGGGGGGTTGGCAAGAGACCCAGTACTTC. The chain recombines TRBV29-1 with TRBJ2-5; TRBD2 aligns across 9 bases. The V gene's germline CDR1 is SQVTM and CDR2 ANQGSEA. The CDR3 has 15 residues. The V and J ends lost 3 bases and 2 bases, in that order; junction bases with no gene match: 7. Using reference TRBV29-1 and TRBJ2-5 for the parts outside the CDR3, the full variable domain is SAVISQKPSRDICQRGTSLTIQCQVDSQVTMMFWYRQQPGQSLTLIATANQGSEATYESGFVIDKFPISRPNLTFSTLTVSNMSPEDSSIYLCSVDSAGGWQETQYFGPGTRLLVL.

The chain uses TRBV5-5 and TRBJ1-4; D might be TRBD1 (5 bases). The V end was cut by 4 bases, the J end by 5 bases, with 15 bases between. Germline lookup yields CDR1 SGHKS and CDR2 YYEKEE (reference sequence). The CDR3 spans 15 residues. CDR3 coding DNA: TGTGCCAGCAGCACTGTCGGGGGACCGAATGAAAAACTGTTTTTT. It specifies CASSTVGGPNEKLFF.